The sequence of this T cell receptor (beta chain) was determined in a study of CD8 T cells in ankylosing spondylitis. Study-level findings and limits: Clones linked to disease were reported to show significant enrichment in matched ankylosing spondylitis synovial fluid.

The table lists this clonotype with many counts. What it binds is unknown. A single record per CDR3 protein comes from TCRdb applying MiXCR to the 5' RACE reads. Among more than 100,000 distinct CDR3 sequences listed, around 10% were seen once. The sequenced material came from blood, either unsorted or a sorted T cell fraction (not recorded which). The sequence came from a female donor with ankylosing spondylitis or in good health (not recorded which).

As DNA, the CDR3 is TGTGCCAGCTCACCCAAGGGGAACACTGAAGCTTTCTTT. Translating it yields CASSPKGNTEAFF. The chain uses TRBV18 and TRBJ1-1; D gene ambiguous. This CDR3 region has 13 residues. Germline V gene lookup returns CDR1 KGHSH and CDR2 LQKENI. Trimming pared 3 bases from V and 1 base from J, leaving 6 bases between.